This T cell receptor (beta chain) is from a study of blood T cell repertoires in COVID-19. The overall study: In each case, the material was cDNA or gDNA derived from T cells, B-cell-depleted T cells, or PBMCs.

Germline V gene data show CDR1 as LNHDA and CDR2 as SQIVND (reference sequence). V was cut by 6 bases and J by 3 bases, with 10 bases left in between. The CDR3 is 13 amino acids. Only in-frame clones appear in the TCRdb table, and some are missing; sequencing was by immunoSEQ multiplex PCR. The repertoire holds more than 300,000 clones, around 86% seen once, with 1.5% to 2% in the top ten. The receptor was derived from a woman aged 45 to 65 with acute or convalescent COVID-19. This chain links TRBV19 with TRBJ2-3; perhaps TRBD1 as D (5 bases). The source material was peripheral blood. The CDR3 spells CASRAGMTDTQYF. CDR3 DNA sequence: TGTGCCAGTAGGGCAGGGATGACAGATACGCAGTATTTT.